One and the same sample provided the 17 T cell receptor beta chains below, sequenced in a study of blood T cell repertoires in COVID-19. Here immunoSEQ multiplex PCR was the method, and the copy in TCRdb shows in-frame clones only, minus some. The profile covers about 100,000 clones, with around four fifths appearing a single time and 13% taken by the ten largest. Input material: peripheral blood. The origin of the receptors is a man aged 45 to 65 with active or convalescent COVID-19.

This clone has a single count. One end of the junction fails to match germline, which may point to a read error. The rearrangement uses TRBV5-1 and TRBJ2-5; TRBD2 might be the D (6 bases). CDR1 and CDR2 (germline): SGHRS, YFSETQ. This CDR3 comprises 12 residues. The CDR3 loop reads CASSITGEAQYF. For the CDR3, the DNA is TGCGCCAGCAGCATCACGGGAGAGGCCCAGTACTTC.

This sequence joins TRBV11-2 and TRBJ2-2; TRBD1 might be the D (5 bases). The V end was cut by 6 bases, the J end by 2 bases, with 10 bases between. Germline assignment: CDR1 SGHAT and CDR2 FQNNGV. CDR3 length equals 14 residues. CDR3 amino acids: CASRLDTNTGELFF. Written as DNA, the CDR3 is TGTGCCAGCAGGCTGGACACAAACACCGGGGAGCTGTTTTTT.

CDR3 amino acids: CASTRGDRSTDTQYF. CDR3 DNA: TGTGCCAGCACCAGGGGGGACAGGAGCACAGATACGCAGTATTTT. The chain carries TRBV7-9 and TRBJ2-3; the match to TRBD1 covers 8 bases. CDR3 size: 15 residues. Germline V gene sequence: CDR1 SEHNR, CDR2 FQNEAQ (reference sequence). V shed 7 bases, J shed 0 bases, and the junction held 6 bases outside the gene matches.

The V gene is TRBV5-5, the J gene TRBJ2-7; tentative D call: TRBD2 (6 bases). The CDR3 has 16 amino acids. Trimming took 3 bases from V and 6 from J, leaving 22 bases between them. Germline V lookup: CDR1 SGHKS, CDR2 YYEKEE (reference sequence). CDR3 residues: CASSYGTASGTVEQYF. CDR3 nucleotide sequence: TGTGCCAGCAGCTACGGGACTGCCTCGGGCACCGTCGAGCAGTACTTC.

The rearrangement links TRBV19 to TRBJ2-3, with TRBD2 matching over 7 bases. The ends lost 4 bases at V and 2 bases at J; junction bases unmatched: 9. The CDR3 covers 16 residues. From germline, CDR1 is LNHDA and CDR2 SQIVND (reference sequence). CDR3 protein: CASSSGGAGNTDTQYF. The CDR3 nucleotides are TGTGCCAGTAGTAGCGGAGGAGCGGGGAACACAGATACGCAGTATTTT.

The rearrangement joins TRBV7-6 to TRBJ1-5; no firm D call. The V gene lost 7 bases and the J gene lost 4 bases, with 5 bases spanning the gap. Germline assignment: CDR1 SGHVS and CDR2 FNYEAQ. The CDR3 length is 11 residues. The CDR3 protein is CASTTNQPQHF. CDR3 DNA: TGTGCCAGCACCACAAATCAGCCCCAGCATTTT.

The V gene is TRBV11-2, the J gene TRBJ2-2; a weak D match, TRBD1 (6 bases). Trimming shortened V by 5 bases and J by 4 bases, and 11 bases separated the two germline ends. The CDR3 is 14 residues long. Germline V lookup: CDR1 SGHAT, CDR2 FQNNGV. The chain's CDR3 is CASSHDRTTGELFF. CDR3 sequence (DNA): TGTGCCAGCAGCCACGACAGGACCACCGGGGAGCTGTTTTTT.

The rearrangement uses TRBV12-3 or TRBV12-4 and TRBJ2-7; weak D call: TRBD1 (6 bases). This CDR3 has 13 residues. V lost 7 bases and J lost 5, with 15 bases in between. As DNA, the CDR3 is TGTGCCAGCACGACATACAGGGCCCACGAGCAGTACTTC. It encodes CASTTYRAHEQYF.

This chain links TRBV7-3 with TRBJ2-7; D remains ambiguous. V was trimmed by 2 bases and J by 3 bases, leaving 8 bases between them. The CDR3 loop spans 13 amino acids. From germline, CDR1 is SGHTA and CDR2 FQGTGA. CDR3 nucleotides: TGTGCCAGCAGCTTAGACTCCCACTACGAGCAGTACTTC. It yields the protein CASSLDSHYEQYF.

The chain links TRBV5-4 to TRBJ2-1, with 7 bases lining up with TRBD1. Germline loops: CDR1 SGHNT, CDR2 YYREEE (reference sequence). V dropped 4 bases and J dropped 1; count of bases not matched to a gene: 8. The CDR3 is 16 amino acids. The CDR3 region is CASSQMTGQSYNEQFF. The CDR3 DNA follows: TGTGCCAGCAGCCAGATGACGGGACAGTCCTACAATGAGCAGTTCTTC.

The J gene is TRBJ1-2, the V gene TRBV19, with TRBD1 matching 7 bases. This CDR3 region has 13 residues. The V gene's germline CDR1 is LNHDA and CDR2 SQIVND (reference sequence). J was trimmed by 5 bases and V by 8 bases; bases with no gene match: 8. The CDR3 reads CASGDRANYGYTF. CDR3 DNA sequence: TGTGCCAGTGGTGACAGGGCGAATTATGGCTACACCTTC.

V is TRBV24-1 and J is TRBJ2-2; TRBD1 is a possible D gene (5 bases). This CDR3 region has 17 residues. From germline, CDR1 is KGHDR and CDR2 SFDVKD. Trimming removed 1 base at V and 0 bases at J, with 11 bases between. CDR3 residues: CATSDLRGAANTGELFF. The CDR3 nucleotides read TGTGCCACCAGTGATTTAAGGGGCGCCGCGAACACCGGGGAGCTGTTTTTT.

The CDR3: CASSRGQGATNQPQHF. CDR3 DNA: TGTGCCAGCAGCCGCGGACAGGGGGCCACTAATCAGCCCCAGCATTTT. The V and J genes are TRBV6-6 and TRBJ1-5, with TRBD1 identical over 11 bases. V shed 6 bases and J 4 bases; nucleotides not matched to a gene: 8. Germline V CDR1 and CDR2: MNHNY, SVGAGI (reference sequence). The CDR3 contains 16 residues.

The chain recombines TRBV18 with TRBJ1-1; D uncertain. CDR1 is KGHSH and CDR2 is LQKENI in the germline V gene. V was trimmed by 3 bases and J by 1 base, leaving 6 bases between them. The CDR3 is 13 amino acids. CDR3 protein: CASSPGGNTEAFF. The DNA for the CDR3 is TGTGCCAGCTCACCTGGAGGGAACACTGAAGCTTTCTTT.

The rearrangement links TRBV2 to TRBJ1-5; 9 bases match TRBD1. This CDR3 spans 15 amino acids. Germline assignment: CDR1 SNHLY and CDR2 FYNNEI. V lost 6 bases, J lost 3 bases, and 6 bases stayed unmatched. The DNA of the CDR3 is TGTGCCAGCAGAGACCACAGGGGGCACAATCAGCCCCAGCATTTT. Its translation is CASRDHRGHNQPQHF.

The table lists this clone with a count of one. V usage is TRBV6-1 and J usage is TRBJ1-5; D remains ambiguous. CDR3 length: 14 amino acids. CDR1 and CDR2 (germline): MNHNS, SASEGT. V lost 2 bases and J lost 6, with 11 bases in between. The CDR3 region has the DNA TGTGCCAGCAGTGAAAGACCAGCGCTTCAGCCCCAGCATTTT. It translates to CASSERPALQPQHF.

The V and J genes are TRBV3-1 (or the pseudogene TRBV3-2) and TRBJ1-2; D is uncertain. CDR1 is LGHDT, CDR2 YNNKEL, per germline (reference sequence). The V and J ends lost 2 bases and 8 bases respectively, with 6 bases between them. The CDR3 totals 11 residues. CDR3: CASSQRGGYTF. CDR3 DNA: TGTGCCAGCAGCCAACGGGGAGGCTACACCTTC.